Included here is one T cell receptor (beta chain) sequence, with context. Antigen specificity is unknown. This sample stems from a study of cytomegalovirus exposure and HLA in healthy donors. Whole-study findings and limits: Follow-up analysis seemed to connect common viral pathogens with several of the most significant clusters identified. The likely origin of a cluster of highly shared sequence variants was a sequencing artifact.

Primers included in the PCR were 60 Vbeta and 13 Jbeta primers. Sequencing was performed with immunoSEQ multiplex PCR; in TCRdb, only in-frame clones are kept and a portion is missing. The sample has around 150,000 clones, around 83% seen once. Germline-derived CDR1 and CDR2 are SNHLY and FYNNEI. The CDR3 is made up of 15 amino acids. V dropped 8 bases and J dropped 1 base, with 15 bases sitting between them. The sequenced material came from PBMCs. The TCR sequence derives from a man between 18 and 35 years old in good health and CMV-seropositive. The rearrangement joins TRBV2 to TRBJ1-3; D is unclear. CDR3 protein: CASGKEGKSGNTIYF. CDR3 DNA sequence: TGTGCCAGCGGGAAGGAGGGAAAGTCTGGAAACACCATATATTTT.